The 10 T cell receptor beta chains below were found in one sample sequenced in a study of blood T cell repertoires in COVID-19. Some clones are missing from TCRdb's copy, which holds only in-frame ones; the method was immunoSEQ multiplex PCR. The sample gives 300,000 or so clones, around 86% of which show up once; roughly a tenth is in the top ten. Sequenced input: PBMCs or T cells enriched from blood (not recorded which). The receptors shown here come from a woman aged 18-29 years who had recovered from COVID-19.

The chain recombines TRBV7-6 with TRBJ2-1; TRBD2 matches 11 bases. This CDR3 spans 15 amino acids. Germline trimming cut 5 bases from V and 5 bases from J; bases unmatched to any gene: 5. Germline CDR1 and CDR2: SGHVS and FNYEAQ. This CDR3 reads CASSQGLAANNEQFF. The CDR3 DNA follows: TGTGCCAGCAGCCAGGGACTAGCGGCAAACAATGAGCAGTTCTTC. The whole variable domain, remainder taken from reference TRBV7-6 and TRBJ2-1, is GAGVSQSPRYKVTKRGQDVALRCDPISGHVSLYWYRQALGQGPEFLTYFNYEAQQDKSGLPNDRFSAERPEGSISTLTIQRTEQRDSAMYRCASSQGLAANNEQFFGPGTRLTVL.

The chain uses TRBV10-3 and TRBJ1-1; 8 nucleotides line up with TRBD1. The CDR3 covers 12 residues. Germline trimming cut 10 bases from V and 4 bases from J; bases unmatched to any gene: 5. Germline assignment: CDR1 ENHRY and CDR2 SYGVKD. CDR3 region: CATGQVGTEAFF. The CDR3 region has the DNA TGTGCCACGGGACAGGTCGGCACTGAAGCTTTCTTT.

This clone was observed a handful of times. The chain couples TRBV7-8 to TRBJ2-2, with TRBD2 matching 13 bases. The CDR3 sequence is 18 residues long. V lost 5 bases to trimming and J lost 4 bases; unmatched junction nucleotides: 10. CDR1 is SGHVS and CDR2 is FQNEAQ in the germline V gene. This CDR3 reads CASSIGLAGASGTGELFF. The CDR3 bases are TGTGCCAGCAGCATAGGACTAGCGGGGGCCTCGGGCACCGGGGAGCTGTTTTTT.

V and J are TRBV7-9 and TRBJ1-1; 7 bases are shared with TRBD1. The CDR3 consists of 13 residues. V lost 2 bases, J lost 8 bases, and 5 bases stayed unmatched. CDR1 is SEHNR, CDR2 FQNEAQ, per germline (reference sequence). For the CDR3, the DNA is TGTGCCAGCAGCTTAAAAGGGACAGCGGAAGCTTTCTTT. Protein sequence: CASSLKGTAEAFF.

V usage is TRBV14 and J usage is TRBJ1-2; D remains ambiguous. The V end was cut by 4 bases, the J end by 2 bases, with 8 bases between. Germline V gives CDR1 SGHDN, CDR2 FVKESK. The CDR3 has 13 amino acids. The DNA for the CDR3 is TGTGCCAGCAGCCGAGGAGGGAACTATGGCTACACCTTC. Translated: CASSRGGNYGYTF.

This chain links TRBV4-1 with TRBJ1-2, with TRBD1 matching 10 bases. The CDR3 extends over 14 amino acids. V gave up 4 bases and J gave up 4 bases; unmatched junction bases: 3. CDR1 MGHRA and CDR2 YSYEKL come from the germline V gene. The CDR3 is CASSPTGGAYGYTF. In DNA, the CDR3 is TGCGCCAGCAGCCCGACAGGGGGCGCCTATGGCTACACCTTC.

The V call is TRBV6-4, the J call TRBJ1-5; 7 positions agree with TRBD1. Germline-derived CDR1 and CDR2 are MRHNA and SNTAGT. With V trimmed by 7 bases and J by 1 base, 4 bases remained unmatched. This CDR3 has 14 residues. CDR3 coding DNA: TGTGCCAGCACCCCAGGGGGGAGCAATCAGCCCCAGCATTTT. This sequence encodes CASTPGGSNQPQHF.

The rearrangement links TRBV28 to TRBJ1-5; D is unclear. V dropped 5 bases and J dropped 5 bases, with 10 bases sitting between them. This CDR3 is built from 13 residues. Germline V gives CDR1 MDHEN, CDR2 SYDVKM. The CDR3 bases are TGTGCCAGCAGTCTACCTGAATATCAGCCCCAGCATTTT. This translates into CASSLPEYQPQHF. Variable domain in full (rest from reference TRBV28 and TRBJ1-5): DVKVTQSSRYLVKRTGEKVFLECVQDMDHENMFWYRQDPGLGLRLIYFSYDVKMKEKGDIPEGYSVSREKKERFSLILESASTNQTSMYLCASSLPEYQPQHFGDGTRLSIL.

The chain uses TRBV5-8 and TRBJ1-6, with TRBD1 identical over 8 bases. V shed 0 bases and J 0 bases; nucleotides not matched to a gene: 11. This CDR3 comprises 20 residues. Germline V gives CDR1 SGHTS, CDR2 YDEGEE. The CDR3 spells CASSLVLWTGRSSYNSPLHF. Written as DNA, the CDR3 is TGTGCCAGCAGCTTGGTTCTGTGGACAGGGAGGAGCTCCTATAATTCACCCCTCCACTTT.

The chain employs TRBV12-3 or TRBV12-4 and TRBJ1-1; 7 bases line up with TRBD1. J lost 7 bases, V lost 4 bases, and 6 bases had no gene match. The CDR3 runs 13 residues. In DNA, the CDR3 is TGTGCCAGCAGTTCCGGGACAGAAAATGAAGCTTTCTTT. Translated: CASSSGTENEAFF.